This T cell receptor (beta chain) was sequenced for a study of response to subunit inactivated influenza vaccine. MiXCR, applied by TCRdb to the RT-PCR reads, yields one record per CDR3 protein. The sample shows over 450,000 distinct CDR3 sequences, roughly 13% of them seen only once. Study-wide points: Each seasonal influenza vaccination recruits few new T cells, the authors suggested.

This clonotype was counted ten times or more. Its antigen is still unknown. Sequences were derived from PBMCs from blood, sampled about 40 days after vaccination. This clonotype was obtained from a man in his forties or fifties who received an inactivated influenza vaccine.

CDR3 coding DNA: TGTGCCAGCAATCCAACTAGCGGGGGTAGCGAGCAGTACTTC. Amino acid sequence: CASNPTSGGSEQYF. The chain links TRBV12-3 or TRBV12-4 to TRBJ2-7, with 11 bases aligning to TRBD2. The CDR3 covers 14 residues. V lost 7 bases and J lost 6; bases outside the gene matches: 8.